The clone carrying this T cell receptor (beta chain) was detected ten times or more. TCRdb reanalysed the RACE reads using MiXCR and keeps one entry per CDR3 protein. The data show tens of thousands of distinct CDR3 sequences, about a tenth seen once. Germline CDR1 reads ENHRY; CDR2 reads SYGVKD. V was cut by 4 bases and J by 10 bases, with 14 bases left in between. The CDR3 is 14 amino acids. This specimen belongs to a study of human T cells and chemical hapten exposure. Time point specified: patch test 1, 2 weeks after DPC sensitization. Treatment denoted: therapeutic diphenylcyclopropenone sensitization with weekly scalp DPC.

The source of this sequence is a woman aged 50 to 65 with alopecia areata. Some clones in this sample may be carry-over from other donors' samples. The J gene is TRBJ1-6, the V gene TRBV10-3; weak D call: TRBD1 (5 bases). This material consisted of whole blood, taken in connection with sensitization to the hapten diphenylcyclopropenone (DPC). The CDR3 nucleotides are TGTGCCATCAGTGGGGACGGGCGGGACTCACCCCTCCACTTT. It is translated as CAISGDGRDSPLHF.